These T cell receptor beta chains were read from a single sample in a study of blood T cell repertoires in COVID-19. The table came from immunoSEQ multiplex PCR; TCRdb's copy has only in-frame clones and leaves some out. Here the sample spans approximately 150,000 clones, roughly 89% being singletons. What was sequenced was peripheral blood. The receptors come from a man aged 25-45 years with COVID-19, enrolled during active disease. Both conserved end residues are part of each CDR3. Each record gives: J gene, clone size, D gene, V gene, CDR3 protein, CDR3 DNA. The D gene is left open where the match is weak. Expanded clones are given a class, and other clones once, few, many or no size at all.

>TRBJ2-7|NA|TRBD2|TRBV2
CASRRGGSSYEQYF
TGTGCCAGCAGACGCGGGGGAAGCTCCTACGAGCAGTACTTC
>TRBJ2-3|NA|TRBD2|TRBV7-3
CASSHGTSGLDTQYF
TGTGCCAGCAGCCACGGGACTAGCGGATTAGATACGCAGTATTTT
>TRBJ2-7|NA|NA|TRBV5-6
CASSLRYYEQYF
TGTGCCAGCAGTCTGAGGTATTACGAGCAGTACTTC
>TRBJ1-4|NA|TRBD1|TRBV11-2
CASSFSRGVLEKLFF
TGTGCCAGCAGCTTTTCCAGGGGGGTCTTAGAAAAACTGTTTTTT
>TRBJ2-1|NA|NA|TRBV6-6
CASSYSHTTRNEQFF
TGTGCCAGCAGTTACTCCCATACGACGAGGAATGAGCAGTTCTTC
>TRBJ1-4|NA|TRBD1|TRBV2
CASTEDMTGQKLFF
TGTGCCAGCACTGAAGATATGACAGGGCAAAAACTGTTTTTT
>TRBJ2-7|NA|TRBD1|TRBV24-1
CATSDFGTGGHEQYF
TGTGCCACCAGTGATTTTGGGACAGGGGGCCACGAGCAGTACTTC
>TRBJ2-3|NA|TRBD1|TRBV9
CASSVGTGVGTDTQYF
TGTGCCAGCAGCGTAGGTACAGGGGTGGGCACAGATACGCAGTATTTT
>TRBJ2-7|once|NA|TRBV18
CASSPQQGRWNEQYF
TGTGCCAGCTCACCACAACAGGGGAGGTGGAATGAGCAGTACTTC
>TRBJ2-7|NA|NA|TRBV3-1/TRBV3-2
CASSQDGAIEQYF
TGTGCCAGCAGCCAAGATGGGGCTATCGAGCAGTACTTC
>TRBJ2-5|NA|TRBD1|TRBV5-4
CASSAGQGARETQYF
TGTGCCAGCAGCGCGGGACAGGGGGCACGAGAGACCCAGTACTTC
>TRBJ2-3|few|TRBD1|TRBV6-4
CASSDSGGADTQYF
TGTGCCAGCAGTGACTCAGGGGGCGCAGATACGCAGTATTTT
>TRBJ1-1|NA|TRBD1|TRBV11-2
CASSLAGTGQRTEAFF
TGTGCCAGCAGCTTAGCCGGGACAGGCCAGCGAACTGAAGCTTTCTTT
>TRBJ2-2|once|TRBD2|TRBV19
CASSTRGLAGHTGELFF
TGTGCCAGTAGTACCCGTGGACTAGCGGGGCACACCGGGGAGCTGTTTTTT
>TRBJ2-7|once|NA|TRBV18
CASSPSRVSDEQYF
TGTGCCAGCTCACCAAGCAGGGTGAGCGACGAGCAGTACTTC
>TRBJ2-7|NA|NA|TRBV5-4
CASSLDRRYEQYF
TGTGCCAGCAGCTTGGACAGGCGTTACGAGCAGTACTTC
>TRBJ2-3|many|TRBD1|TRBV6-4
CASSDGTGTDTQYF
TGTGCCAGCAGTGACGGGACAGGGACAGATACGCAGTATTTT
>TRBJ1-2|NA|NA|TRBV2
CASRARAGYGYTF
TGTGCCAGCAGAGCTAGGGCGGGCTATGGCTACACCTTC
>TRBJ1-2|NA|NA|TRBV6-5
CASSGTWPHGYTF
TGTGCCAGTTCCGGGACATGGCCCCATGGCTACACCTTC
>TRBJ1-5|NA|TRBD1|TRBV7-2
CASSLRPDRIYQPQHF
TGTGCCAGCAGCCTACGACCGGACAGGATTTATCAGCCCCAGCATTTT
>TRBJ1-6|NA|NA|TRBV2
CASREGSYNSPLHF
TGTGCCAGCAGGGAGGGAAGCTATAATTCACCCCTCCACTTT
>TRBJ1-2|NA|NA|TRBV30
CAWSGFEQGLYGYTF
TGTGCCTGGAGCGGCTTCGAGCAGGGATTGTATGGCTACACCTTC
>TRBJ2-1|NA|TRBD2|TRBV14
CASSQVRWTSGSDEQFF
TGTGCCAGCAGCCAAGTTCGGTGGACTAGCGGGAGCGATGAGCAGTTCTTC
>TRBJ2-7|NA|NA|TRBV10-1
CASSEMPGSTEQYF
TGCGCCAGCAGTGAGATGCCGGGGAGCACCGAGCAGTACTTC
>TRBJ2-7|few|TRBD2|TRBV27
CASGLLAGAYEQYF
TGTGCCAGCGGCCTTCTAGCGGGGGCCTACGAGCAGTACTTC
>TRBJ2-7|NA|TRBD2|TRBV6-5
CASAEFTGGRYEQYF
TGTGCCAGTGCCGAATTCACGGGAGGTCGATACGAGCAGTACTTC
>TRBJ2-3|NA|NA|TRBV5-1
CASSPMTDTQYF
TGCGCCAGCAGCCCTATGACAGATACGCAGTATTTT
>TRBJ1-5|NA|NA|TRBV28
CASSLPGYDQPQHF
TGTGCCAGCAGTTTACCAGGGTATGATCAGCCCCAGCATTTT
>TRBJ2-7|NA|NA|TRBV4-1
CASSLYSGEQYF
TGCGCCAGCAGCTTATACTCGGGCGAGCAGTACTTC
>TRBJ2-1|NA|NA|TRBV18
CASSPIGDEQFF
TGTGCCAGCTCACCTATAGGGGATGAGCAGTTCTTC
>TRBJ2-1|NA|TRBD2|TRBV15
CATSSPGAGGNEQFF
TGTGCCACCAGCTCACCAGGAGCGGGAGGCAATGAGCAGTTCTTC
>TRBJ2-7|NA|TRBD2|TRBV7-9
CASSLGFSGAYEQYF
TGTGCCAGCAGCTTGGGGTTTAGCGGGGCCTACGAGCAGTACTTC
>TRBJ2-1|NA|NA|TRBV7-8
CASSLVLQGSFDFTYNEQFF
TGTGCCAGCAGCTTAGTCCTACAGGGTTCTTTCGACTTCACCTACAATGAGCAGTTCTTC
>TRBJ1-1|NA|TRBD1|TRBV6-5
CASSPGQGRTEAFF
TGTGCCAGCAGCCCAGGACAGGGGAGGACTGAAGCTTTCTTT
>TRBJ2-1|NA|TRBD2|TRBV13
CASSLGLAGERGEQFF
TGTGCCAGCAGCTTAGGTCTAGCGGGAGAACGTGGTGAGCAGTTCTTC
>TRBJ2-7|NA|TRBD1|TRBV7-3
CASSPRRDRGTYEQYF
TGTGCCAGCAGCCCACGACGGGACAGGGGGACCTACGAGCAGTACTTC
>TRBJ2-5|NA|TRBD2|TRBV6-2/TRBV6-3
CASSYFPSGIPRKETQYF
TGTGCCAGCAGTTATTTTCCTAGCGGGATCCCCAGGAAAGAGACCCAGTACTTC
>TRBJ2-3|NA|TRBD2|TRBV3-1/TRBV3-2
CASSKLVQREGSTDTQYF
TGTGCCAGCAGTAAACTCGTCCAGCGGGAGGGTAGCACAGATACGCAGTATTTT
>TRBJ2-7|NA|TRBD1|TRBV7-9
CASSTWDRAGEQYF
TGTGCCAGCAGCACTTGGGACAGGGCAGGCGAGCAGTACTTC
>TRBJ2-2|NA|NA|TRBV14
CASSPPGTGGWTGELFF
TGTGCCAGCAGCCCCCCTGGGACCGGGGGATGGACCGGGGAGCTGTTTTTT
>TRBJ2-7|once|TRBD1|TRBV7-9
CASSLEFGTGGTYEQYF
TGTGCCAGCAGCTTAGAATTTGGGACAGGGGGCACCTACGAGCAGTACTTC
>TRBJ1-6|NA|NA|TRBV2
CASKPGTNSPLHF
TGTGCCAGCAAGCCGGGAACAAATTCACCCCTCCACTTT
>TRBJ1-1|NA|NA|TRBV20-1
CSASDRPARDSPILGTEAFF
TGCAGTGCTAGTGATAGACCGGCCAGGGACTCACCGATCCTTGGCACTGAAGCTTTCTTT
>TRBJ2-7|NA|NA|TRBV15
CATSRAAGPYEQYF
TGTGCCACCAGCAGAGCGGCAGGGCCCTACGAGCAGTACTTC
>TRBJ2-2|NA|TRBD1|TRBV10-1
CASSDRGTGTGELFF
TGCGCCAGCAGCGACAGGGGGACGGGCACCGGGGAGCTGTTTTTT
>TRBJ1-2|NA|NA|TRBV5-1
CASSLLITGGYTF
TGCGCCAGCAGCTTGCTCATCACCGGGGGCTACACCTTC
>TRBJ2-2|few|NA|TRBV13
CASSPLLSGELFF
TGTGCCAGCAGCCCCCTGTTGTCCGGGGAGCTGTTTTTT
>TRBJ2-5|once|TRBD2|TRBV19
CASSIGTSGSHAETQYF
TGTGCCAGTAGTATCGGGACTAGCGGGAGCCATGCAGAGACCCAGTACTTC
>TRBJ2-1|NA|NA|TRBV9
CASSPRDSLSSYNEQFF
TGTGCCAGCAGCCCCCGGGACTCCCTGAGCTCCTACAATGAGCAGTTCTTC
>TRBJ2-1|NA|NA|TRBV6-5
CASTTSSYNEQFF
TGTGCCAGCACCACTAGCTCCTACAATGAGCAGTTCTTC